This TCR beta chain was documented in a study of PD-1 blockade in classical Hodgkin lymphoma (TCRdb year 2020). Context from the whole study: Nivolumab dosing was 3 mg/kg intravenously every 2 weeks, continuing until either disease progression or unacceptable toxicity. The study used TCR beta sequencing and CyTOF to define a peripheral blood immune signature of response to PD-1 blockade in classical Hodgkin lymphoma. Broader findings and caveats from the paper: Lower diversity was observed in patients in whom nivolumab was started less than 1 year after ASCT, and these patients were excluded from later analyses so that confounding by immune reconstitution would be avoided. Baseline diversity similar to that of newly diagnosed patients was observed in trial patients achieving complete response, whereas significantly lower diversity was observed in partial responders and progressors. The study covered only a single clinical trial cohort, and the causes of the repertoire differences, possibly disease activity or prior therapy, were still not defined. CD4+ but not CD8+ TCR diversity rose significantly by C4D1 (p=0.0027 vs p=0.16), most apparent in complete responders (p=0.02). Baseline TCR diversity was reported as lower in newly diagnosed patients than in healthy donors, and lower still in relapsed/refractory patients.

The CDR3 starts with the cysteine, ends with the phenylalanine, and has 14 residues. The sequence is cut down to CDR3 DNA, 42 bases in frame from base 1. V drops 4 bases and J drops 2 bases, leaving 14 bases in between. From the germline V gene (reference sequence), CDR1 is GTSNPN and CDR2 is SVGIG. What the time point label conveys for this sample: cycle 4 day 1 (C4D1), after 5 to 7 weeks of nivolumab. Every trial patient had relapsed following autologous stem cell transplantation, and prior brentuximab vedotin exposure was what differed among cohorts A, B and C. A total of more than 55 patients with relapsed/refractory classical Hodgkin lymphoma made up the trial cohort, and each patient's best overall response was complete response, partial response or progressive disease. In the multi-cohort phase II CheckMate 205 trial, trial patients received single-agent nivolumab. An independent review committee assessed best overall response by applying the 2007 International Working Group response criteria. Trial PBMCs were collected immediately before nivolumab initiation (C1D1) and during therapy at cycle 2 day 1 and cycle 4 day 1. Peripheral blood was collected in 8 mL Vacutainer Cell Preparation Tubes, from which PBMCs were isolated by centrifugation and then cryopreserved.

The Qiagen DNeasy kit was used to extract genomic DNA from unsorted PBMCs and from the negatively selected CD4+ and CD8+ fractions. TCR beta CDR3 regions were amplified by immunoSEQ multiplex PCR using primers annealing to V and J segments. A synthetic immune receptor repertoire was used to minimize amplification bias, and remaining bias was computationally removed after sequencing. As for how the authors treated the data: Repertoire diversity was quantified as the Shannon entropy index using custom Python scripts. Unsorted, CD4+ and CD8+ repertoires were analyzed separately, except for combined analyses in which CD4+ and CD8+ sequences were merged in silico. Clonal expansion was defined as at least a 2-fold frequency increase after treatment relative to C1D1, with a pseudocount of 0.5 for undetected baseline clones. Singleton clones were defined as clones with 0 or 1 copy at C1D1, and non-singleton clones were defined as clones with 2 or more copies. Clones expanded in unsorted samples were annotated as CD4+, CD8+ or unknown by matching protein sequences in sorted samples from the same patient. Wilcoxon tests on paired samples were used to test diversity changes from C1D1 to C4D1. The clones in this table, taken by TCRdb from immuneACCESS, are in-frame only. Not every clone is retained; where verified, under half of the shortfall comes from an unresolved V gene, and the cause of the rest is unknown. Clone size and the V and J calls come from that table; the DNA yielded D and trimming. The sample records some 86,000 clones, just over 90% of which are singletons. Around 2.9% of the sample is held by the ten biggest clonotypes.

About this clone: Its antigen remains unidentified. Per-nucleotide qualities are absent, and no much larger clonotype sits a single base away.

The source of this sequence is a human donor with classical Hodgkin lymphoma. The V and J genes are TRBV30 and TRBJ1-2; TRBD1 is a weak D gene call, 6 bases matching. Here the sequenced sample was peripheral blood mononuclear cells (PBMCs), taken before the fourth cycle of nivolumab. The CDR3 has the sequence CAWIRDNANYGYTF. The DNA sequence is TGTGCCTGGATCCGGGACAACGCAAACTATGGCTACACCTTC.